This T cell receptor (beta chain) was captured in a study of T cell responses to AZD1222 COVID-19 vaccine. Findings of the study overall: Only a handful of AZD1222 recipients, several in all, had baseline seropositivity.

About this clone: Its antigen is still unknown.

This table comes from immunoSEQ multiplex PCR, and its TCRdb copy is limited to in-frame clones, with some not included. The sample contains 55,000 to 85,000 clones, around 84% of which appear only once. There are 15 residues in the CDR3. Germline CDR1 reads LNHDA; CDR2 reads SQIVND (reference sequence). Trimming cost V 5 bases and J 2 bases; bases outside gene matches: 7. The gene calls are TRBV19 and TRBJ2-5; 8 positions agree with TRBD1. The receptor was isolated from an adult in good health. The sequences come from peripheral blood, collected on day 0 of AZD1222 vaccination. The CDR3 bases are TGTGCCAGTAGTGCCCACCGGGACAGGCAAGAGACCCAGTACTTC. It translates to CASSAHRDRQETQYF.